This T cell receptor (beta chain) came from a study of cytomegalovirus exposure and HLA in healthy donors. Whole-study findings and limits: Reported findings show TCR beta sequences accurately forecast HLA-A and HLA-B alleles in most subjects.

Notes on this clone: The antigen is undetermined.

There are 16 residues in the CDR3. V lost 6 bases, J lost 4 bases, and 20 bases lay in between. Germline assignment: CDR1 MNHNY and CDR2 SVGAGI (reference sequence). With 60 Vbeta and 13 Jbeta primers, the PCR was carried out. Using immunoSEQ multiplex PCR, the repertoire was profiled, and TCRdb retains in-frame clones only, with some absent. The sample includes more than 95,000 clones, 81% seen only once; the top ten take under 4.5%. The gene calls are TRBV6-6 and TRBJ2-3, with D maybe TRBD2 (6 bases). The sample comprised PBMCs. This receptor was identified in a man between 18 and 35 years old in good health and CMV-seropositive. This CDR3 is CASSYPGGPEPDTQYF. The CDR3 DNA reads TGTGCCAGCAGCTACCCCGGGGGTCCGGAGCCAGATACGCAGTATTTT.